This T cell receptor beta chain was observed in a study of T cell responses to AZD1222 COVID-19 vaccine. Study-wide results and caveats: Unmutated variant regions reportedly attract nearly half of all spike-specific TCRs.

This clone was seen a single time. No antigen is known for it. The CDR3 sequence is 14 residues long. After removal of 3 bases from V and 9 bases from J, the junction contained 4 bases not matched to a gene. CDR1 is SGHTA and CDR2 is FQGNSA in the germline V gene. Assay: immunoSEQ multiplex PCR; the TCRdb copy retains only in-frame clones and omits some. This table has more than 130,000 clones, just over 90% appearing once. The chain employs TRBV7-2 and TRBJ2-1; 11 positions agree with TRBD1. This sequence was found in an adult in good health. Sequencing was performed on peripheral blood, taken on day 0 of AZD1222 vaccination. In DNA form, the CDR3 reads TGTGCCAGCAGCTTGGGACAGGGGGGTTCTGAGCAGTTCTTC. The encoded protein is CASSLGQGGSEQFF.